The T cell receptor (beta chain) under discussion was sequenced for a study of CD8 T cells in ankylosing spondylitis (dated by TCRdb to 2015 to 2018). Looking at the study overall: T cell receptor beta repertoires were profiled in healthy donors and ankylosing spondylitis patients so that disease-linked TCR variants could be found. Peripheral blood samples were taken, and synovial fluid was additionally collected from ankylosing spondylitis patients. In total, the full study cohort was made up of about 110 healthy donors and 25 ankylosing spondylitis patients. Points the paper makes about the study in general: A TCR beta motif of several highly homologous amino acid variants appeared characteristic of blood from ankylosing spondylitis patients. In peripheral blood, the disease-linked clones were found at relatively low frequencies and had a CD8+ phenotype. Some motif variants had previously been reported in the synovial fluid and blood of reactive arthritis patients, which suggests shared mechanisms of disease initiation. According to the report, matched synovial fluid samples from ankylosing spondylitis patients were significantly enriched for the disease-linked clones.

From cysteine to phenylalanine, the CDR3 is 14 amino acids long. CDR3 DNA is the only sequence kept; it has 42 bases, read in frame from the first base. Looking up the germline V gene (reference sequence) yields CDR1 DFQATT and CDR2 SNEGSKA. V drops 5 bases and J drops 0 bases, leaving 12 bases in between. This clonotype has more than one count but fewer than ten. Its antigen is still unknown. Per-nucleotide qualities are absent, and no much larger clonotype sits a single base away. The data were produced on an Illumina HiSeq 2500. Quantitative 5'-RACE with molecular barcodes was used to prepare TCR beta libraries. As for the authors' bioinformatics: To identify disease-linked TCR variants, a new computational method was used, one built on a probabilistic model of VDJ rearrangement. The public reads were quality trimmed at Q25 with fastp and then assembled into clones with MiXCR by TCRdb, keeping productive beta chains. Each record represents a unique CDR3 protein, reported with the most common genes and DNA among its rows. None of the V and J calls come from the authors' own analysis; TCRdb made them. Counted in this sample were 230,000 or so distinct CDR3 sequences; roughly a quarter of them appeared once. 0.61% of the sample is taken by the ten largest.

This receptor was identified in a male donor with ankylosing spondylitis or in good health (not recorded which). The V gene is TRBV20-1 and the J gene is TRBJ2-3; there is no confident call for the D gene. Input material: blood, either unsorted or a sorted T cell fraction (not recorded which). CDR3 protein: CSADLAASTDTQYF. The sequenced DNA: TGCAGTGCTGACTTGGCAGCTAGCACAGATACGCAGTATTTT.